What follows are 9 T cell receptor beta chains derived from one specimen sequenced in a study of Graves' ophthalmopathy and Graves' hyperthyroidism. TCR beta CDR3 regions were amplified from RNA transcripts. RT-PCR with HTBI primers came first, then second-round multiplex PCR. TCRdb independently ran MiXCR on the multiplex PCR reads; one entry per CDR3 protein. The sample holds around 520,000 distinct CDR3 sequences; just under 40% are singletons and the top ten take around 4.6%. Sequencing was done on a sample of peripheral blood or thyroid tissue (not recorded which). The source is an adult man with Graves' hyperthyroidism.

This clonotype has more than one count but fewer than ten. The chain recombines TRBV5-1 with TRBJ1-4; a possible D gene is TRBD1 (5 bases). The germline V and J ends were trimmed by 2 bases and 8 bases, with 13 bases remaining between them. Germline V gene data show CDR1 as SGHRS and CDR2 as YFSETQ. CDR3 size: 14 residues. This CDR3 is CASSLSPGQEKLFF. CDR3 nucleotides: TGCGCCAGCAGCTTATCTCCAGGGCAAGAAAAACTGTTTTTT.

At least ten counts were recorded for this clonotype. The V gene is TRBV7-3, the J gene TRBJ2-6; a possible D gene is TRBD1 (5 bases). V lost 1 base, J lost 8 bases, and 6 bases lay in between. Germline V lookup: CDR1 SGHTA, CDR2 FQGTGA. This CDR3 is 13 amino acids long. In DNA, the CDR3 is TGTGCCAGCAGCTTAAAGGGGTCCAACGTCCTGACTTTC. Translation gives CASSLKGSNVLTF.

The chain employs TRBV28 and TRBJ2-7; 9 nucleotides match TRBD2. J gave up 4 bases and V 6 bases, and 4 bases lay outside the gene matches. Germline values: CDR1 MDHEN, CDR2 SYDVKM. This CDR3 comprises 13 residues. The CDR3 DNA reads TGTGCCAGCAGGGGTAGCGGGAGTTACGAGCAGTACTTC. This gives the protein CASRGSGSYEQYF.

This clonotype was observed at least ten times. CDR3 sequence reads: CASSPPRERRSEQYF. The CDR3 DNA reads TGTGCCAGCAGTCCCCCTCGGGAACGACGTAGCGAGCAGTACTTC. The gene calls are TRBV6-4 and TRBJ2-7, with D perhaps matching TRBD2 (5 bases). CDR1 is MRHNA and CDR2 is SNTAGT in the germline V gene. The V end lost 5 bases, the J end lost 6 bases, and 20 bases lay between the germline ends. This CDR3 has 15 residues.

This clonotype was observed at least ten times. V and J are TRBV5-5 and TRBJ2-7, with D possibly matching TRBD2 (6 bases). V shed 3 bases and J shed 1 base, with 14 bases lying between them. Per germline, CDR1 SGHKS and CDR2 YYEKEE (reference sequence). The CDR3 is made up of 15 amino acids. The CDR3 DNA follows: TGTGCCAGCAGCTATGGACGGGGGTTATCCTACGAGCAGTACTTC. Amino acids: CASSYGRGLSYEQYF.

In nucleotides, the CDR3 is TGTGCCAGCAGCCCTATCAATTCGGACAGTGCTAACTATGGCTACACCTTC. Translated, it gives CASSPINSDSANYGYTF. The rearrangement links TRBV7-9 to TRBJ1-2; D may be TRBD1 (6 bases). V lost 5 bases to trimming and J lost 0 bases, with 19 bases between them. Per the germline V gene, CDR1 is SEHNR and CDR2 is FQNEAQ (reference sequence). The CDR3 spans 17 residues. The full variable domain, its missing parts supplied by reference TRBV7-9 and TRBJ1-2, is DTGVSQNPRHKITKRGQNVTFRCDPISEHNRLYWYRQTLGQGPEFLTYFQNEAQLEKSRLLSDRFSAERPKGSFSTLEIQRTEQGDSAMYLCASSPINSDSANYGYTFGSGTRLTVV.

This clonotype was counted ten times or more. The chain combines TRBV7-9 with TRBJ2-7; TRBD1 agrees at 7 bases. The CDR3 has 14 residues. CDR1 is SEHNR and CDR2 is FQNEAQ in the germline V gene (reference sequence). Losses at the gene ends were 5 bases for V and 1 base for J; bases not matched to a gene: 5. CDR3 amino acids: CASSRDRGSYEQYF. The CDR3 coding sequence is TGTGCCAGCAGCCGGGACAGAGGGTCCTACGAGCAGTACTTC.

Many counts were recorded for this clonotype. CDR3 loop: CASSIRTFSYEQYF. CDR3 DNA sequence: TGTGCCAGCAGCATTCGGACATTCTCCTACGAGCAGTACTTC. The rearrangement uses TRBV12-3 or TRBV12-4 and TRBJ2-7; D may be TRBD1 (5 bases). This CDR3 region has 14 residues. Trimming cost V 6 bases and J 0 bases, with 12 bases left between them.

The chain is built from TRBV7-2 and TRBJ2-2; no clear D. Trimming cost V 1 base and J 7 bases, with 7 bases left between them. This CDR3 is built from 13 residues. Per the germline V gene, CDR1 is SGHTA and CDR2 is FQGNSA. The CDR3 DNA reads as TGTGCCAGCAGCTTAGAGTCTAGCGGGGAGCTGTTTTTT. Protein: CASSLESSGELFF.